This TCR beta chain was profiled in a study of somatic mutations in cytotoxic T cells in rheumatoid arthritis. The study, taken as a whole, reports: Clonality of CD8+ T cells, which was compared between rheumatoid arthritis patients and age-matched healthy controls, did not differ significantly.

The assay was immunoSEQ multiplex PCR, and TCRdb's table has in-frame clones only and misses some. The top ten hold about 20% of the sample, which has tens of thousands of clones, 86% seen once. With 1 base removed from V and 7 bases from J, the gap between germline ends came to 11 bases. The CDR3 contains 14 residues. The germline CDR1 and CDR2 sequences are LGHNA and YSLEER. Concerning this clone: Its cognate antigen is unknown.

The study pulled out CD4+ and CD8+ cells with positive magnetic bead selection and then checked their purity by flow cytometry. The TCR comes from a woman aged 45-60 years in good health. The sequencing sample was made of CD8+ T cells sorted from blood. The gene calls are TRBV4-3 and TRBJ1-5, with unresolved D. CDR3 loop: CASSQGEYGQPQHF. DNA of the CDR3: TGCGCCAGCAGCCAAGGGGAGTATGGCCAGCCCCAGCATTTT.